The 10 T cell receptor beta chains reported below all come from one sample, sequenced in a study of blood T cell repertoires in COVID-19. Clones were sequenced by immunoSEQ multiplex PCR, and TCRdb holds only the in-frame ones, with some missing. This table has roughly 260,000 clones, 82% appearing once. The sequencing sample was made of peripheral blood. The receptors stem from a woman in her seventies with acute or convalescent COVID-19.

This chain uses TRBV10-1 with TRBJ1-5; 7 nucleotides match TRBD1. The CDR3 consists of 14 residues. Germline loops: CDR1 WNHNN, CDR2 SYGVQD (reference sequence). Unmatched junction bases numbered 11, after V lost 6 bases and J lost 9 bases. CDR3 in amino acids: CASSAGQPNGPQHF. Here the CDR3 DNA reads TGCGCCAGCAGCGCGGGACAGCCGAACGGGCCCCAGCATTTT.

This clone was counted between two and nine times. V gene TRBV7-2 combines with J gene TRBJ2-5; D perhaps matches TRBD1 (5 bases). CDR3 length: 13 amino acids. Germline lookup yields CDR1 SGHTA and CDR2 FQGNSA. Trimming removed 5 bases at V and 0 bases at J, with 7 bases between. The CDR3 sequence is CASSATDQETQYF. In nucleotides, the CDR3 is TGTGCCAGCAGCGCGACAGACCAAGAGACCCAGTACTTC.

This clone showed up just a few times. This chain connects TRBV19 to TRBJ1-5; no definite D call. From germline, CDR1 is LNHDA and CDR2 SQIVND (reference sequence). V lost 1 base to trimming and J lost 7 bases, with 11 bases between them. The CDR3 loop spans 14 amino acids. The CDR3 DNA follows: TGTGCCAGTAGTATAGCCCCCTCTCTACAGCCCCAGCATTTT. The encoded protein is CASSIAPSLQPQHF.

The chain combines TRBV3-1 (or the pseudogene TRBV3-2) with TRBJ1-3; possibly TRBD1 for D (6 bases). V lost 8 bases, J lost 4 bases, and 12 bases lay in between. Germline V gene lookup returns CDR1 LGHDT and CDR2 YNNKEL (reference sequence). The CDR3 covers 13 residues. CDR3 nucleotide sequence: TGTGCCAGCGGTACAGGGATGGGAAACACCATATATTTT. The encoded protein is CASGTGMGNTIYF.

The J gene is TRBJ1-4, the V gene TRBV7-2; TRBD1 matches 10 bases. Germline-derived CDR1 and CDR2 are SGHTA and FQGNSA. CDR3 length: 15 residues. The ends lost 5 bases at V and 5 bases at J; junction bases unmatched: 5. The CDR3 nucleotides read TGTGCCAGCAGCCAGGGACAGGGGCTAAATGAAAAACTGTTTTTT. It codes for CASSQGQGLNEKLFF.

The chain couples TRBV7-9 to TRBJ1-4; the D is unclear. The CDR3 is 14 amino acids. The ends were cut back, 5 bases at V and 10 bases at J, with 17 bases in the middle. Germline CDR1 SEHNR, CDR2 FQNEAQ (reference sequence). The CDR3 sequence is CASSRAGSSGKLFF. For the CDR3, the DNA is TGTGCCAGCAGCCGGGCCGGGAGCAGTGGAAAACTGTTTTTT.

The chain couples TRBV18 to TRBJ1-5; TRBD1 might be the D (6 bases). The length of the CDR3 is 15 residues. Between the trimmed V and J ends, which lost 2 bases and 6 bases, there was a span of 14 bases. The germline gives CDR1 KGHSH, CDR2 LQKENI. CDR3 protein: CASSPSAGDGQPQHF. Here the CDR3 DNA reads TGTGCCAGCTCACCAAGTGCAGGGGACGGTCAGCCCCAGCATTTT.

The chain uses TRBV7-8 and TRBJ2-7, with D perhaps TRBD1 (6 bases). Deletions cut 5 bases from V and 2 bases from J, with 16 bases between. The CDR3 loop spans 15 amino acids. The V gene's germline CDR1 is SGHVS and CDR2 FQNEAQ. The CDR3 DNA reads as TGTGCCAGCAGCAAACCGGGACATGAAGCCTACGAGCAGTACTTC. It encodes CASSKPGHEAYEQYF.

This clone was counted a single time. The chain has TRBV28 and TRBJ1-4, with 9 bases lining up with TRBD1. This CDR3 has 14 residues. Losses at the gene ends were 5 bases for V and 7 bases for J; bases not matched to a gene: 5. Germline values: CDR1 MDHEN, CDR2 SYDVKM. The CDR3 DNA follows: TGTGCCAGCAGTCCCGGGACAGGGCTTGAAAAACTGTTTTTT. It is translated as CASSPGTGLEKLFF.

V gene TRBV27 combines with J gene TRBJ1-5; TRBD1 matches at 12 bases. Trimming cost V 4 bases and J 9 bases; bases outside gene matches: 13. Per germline, CDR1 MNHEY and CDR2 SMNVEV (reference sequence). This CDR3 spans 17 amino acids. DNA for the CDR3: TGTGCCAGCAGTTCAACCGGGACAGGGGGCCCCCAACGGCCCCAGCATTTT. It translates to CASSSTGTGGPQRPQHF.